This passage covers 20 T cell receptor beta chains from one sample sequenced in a study of technical replicates of blood from a few donors. Using immunoSEQ multiplex PCR, the repertoire was profiled, and TCRdb retains in-frame clones only, with some absent. The sample lists 91,000 or so clones; around 96% were seen once. The sequencing input was T cells isolated from PBMCs. Receptors originate from a human donor in good health.

As regards this clone: Other DNA sequences in this specimen translate into the identical CDR3. The rearrangement joins TRBV9 to TRBJ2-7, with 8 positions matching TRBD2. The germline V gene has CDR1 SGDLS and CDR2 YYNGEE. The CDR3 spans 14 residues. Losses at the gene ends were 2 bases for V and 2 bases for J; bases not matched to a gene: 3. CDR3 sequence: CASSVGSGTYEQYF. As DNA, the CDR3 is TGTGCCAGCAGCGTGGGTAGCGGGACCTACGAGCAGTACTTC.

The chain is built from TRBV28 and TRBJ2-7, with D perhaps TRBD1 (6 bases). The germline V and J ends were trimmed by 4 bases and 5 bases, with 21 bases remaining between them. Germline lookup yields CDR1 MDHEN and CDR2 SYDVKM. The length of the CDR3 is 16 residues. The chain's CDR3 is CASSSGVLQRRNEQYF. In DNA, the CDR3 is TGTGCCAGCAGTTCAGGGGTACTACAGAGGAGGAACGAGCAGTACTTC.

The chain uses TRBV10-2 and TRBJ1-2; D is perhaps TRBD1 (6 bases). The ends were cut back, 8 bases at V and 6 bases at J, with 19 bases in the middle. CDR3 length: 14 amino acids. The germline V gene has CDR1 WSHSY and CDR2 SAAADI. The CDR3 reads CASYMGAGTDGYTF. The CDR3 coding sequence is TGCGCCAGCTATATGGGGGCAGGGACGGATGGCTACACCTTC.

Here the CDR3 reads CASRQVRDYGYTF. CDR3 DNA: TGTGCCAGCAGACAAGTGAGGGACTATGGCTACACCTTC. This chain joins TRBV6-1 and TRBJ1-2, with D unresolved. V was shortened by 6 bases and J by 3 bases, with 11 bases between the two germline ends. The CDR3 has 13 residues. The germline V gene has CDR1 MNHNS and CDR2 SASEGT.

This clone is a singleton in its sample. The V call is TRBV10-3, the J call TRBJ2-7; 7 bases line up with TRBD2. Per the germline V gene, CDR1 is ENHRY and CDR2 is SYGVKD. The length of the CDR3 is 15 residues. CDR3 sequence reads: CAGPSRCGRVYEQYF. The CDR3 nucleotides are TGTGCAGGACCTTCGAGGTGCGGGAGAGTCTACGAGCAGTACTTC.

V usage is TRBV6-6 and J usage is TRBJ2-1; 9 bases are a match to TRBD2. CDR3 size: 14 residues. J was trimmed by 4 bases and V by 5 bases; bases with no gene match: 3. The germline CDR1 and CDR2 sequences are MNHNY and SVGAGI (reference sequence). The CDR3 region is CASSRTSEYNEQFF. The CDR3 nucleotides are TGTGCCAGCAGTCGGACTAGCGAGTACAATGAGCAGTTCTTC.

V is TRBV5-8 and J is TRBJ2-3; D not resolved. Trimming stripped 6 bases from V and 2 bases from J, with 13 bases between. The V gene's germline CDR1 is SGHTS and CDR2 YDEGEE. CDR3 length equals 14 residues. The CDR3 region is CASTIALDTDTQYF. The CDR3 DNA reads as TGTGCCAGCACCATAGCTCTGGACACAGATACGCAGTATTTT.

This clone was counted once. The chain employs TRBV6-1 and TRBJ1-3; tentatively, D is TRBD1 (6 bases). V dropped 6 bases and J dropped 0 bases, with 12 bases sitting between them. The germline V gene has CDR1 MNHNS and CDR2 SASEGT. The CDR3 has 15 amino acids. The CDR3 DNA reads TGTGCCAGCAGAGCCCAGGACAGCTCTGGAAACACCATATATTTT. It specifies CASRAQDSSGNTIYF.

The CDR3 loop reads CASSLEPESYEQYF. The CDR3 nucleotides read TGCGCCAGCAGCTTGGAGCCTGAGTCCTACGAGCAGTACTTC. V and J are TRBV5-1 and TRBJ2-7; D gene unclear. Germline V gives CDR1 SGHRS, CDR2 YFSETQ. V gave up 0 bases and J gave up 1 base, with 8 bases separating them. The CDR3 runs 14 residues. The whole variable domain, filled in from reference TRBV5-1 and TRBJ2-7, reads KAGVTQTPRYLIKTRGQQVTLSCSPISGHRSVSWYQQTPGQGLQFLFEYFSETQRNKGNFPGRFSGRQFSNSRSEMNVSTLELGDSALYLCASSLEPESYEQYFGPGTRLTVT.

The V gene is TRBV7-9, the J gene TRBJ1-1; a weak D match, TRBD1 (5 bases). With 5 bases removed from V and 3 bases from J, the gap between germline ends came to 13 bases. Germline lookup yields CDR1 SEHNR and CDR2 FQNEAQ (reference sequence). This CDR3 is 14 amino acids long. The CDR3 sequence: CASSREGMHTEAFF. DNA for the CDR3: TGTGCCAGCAGCCGGGAGGGGATGCACACTGAAGCTTTCTTT.

This sequence joins TRBV29-1 and TRBJ1-4; 7 bases map to TRBD1. From germline, CDR1 is SQVTM and CDR2 ANQGSEA. There are 12 residues in the CDR3. V was pared by 5 bases and J by 11 bases, with 8 bases of the junction left unmatched. CDR3 region: CSVPGQAGKLFF. The CDR3, as DNA: TGCAGCGTTCCAGGACAGGCCGGGAAACTGTTTTTT. Using reference TRBV29-1 and TRBJ1-4 for the parts outside the CDR3, the full variable domain is SAVISQKPSRDICQRGTSLTIQCQVDSQVTMMFWYRQQPGQSLTLIATANQGSEATYESGFVIDKFPISRPNLTFSTLTVSNMSPEDSSIYLCSVPGQAGKLFFGSGTQLSVL.

J is TRBJ2-5 and V is TRBV4-1; 11 bases align to TRBD2. Germline lookup yields CDR1 MGHRA and CDR2 YSYEKL. The CDR3 length is 14 residues. The trim removed 6 bases at V and 5 bases at J, leaving 5 bases unmatched. For the CDR3, the DNA is TGCGCCAGCAGGACTAGCGGGACACAGGAGACCCAGTACTTC. Translating gives CASRTSGTQETQYF.

The chain recombines TRBV6-6 with TRBJ1-1, with 7 bases lining up with TRBD1. The ends lost 3 bases at V and 3 bases at J; junction bases unmatched: 1. Germline V lookup: CDR1 MNHNY, CDR2 SVGAGI (reference sequence). This CDR3 has 13 residues. The CDR3 reads CASSYTGDTEAFF. The CDR3 coding sequence is TGTGCCAGCAGTTATACAGGGGACACTGAAGCTTTCTTT.

The CDR3 sequence is CASSLAAAGGPKDTQYF. CDR3 in DNA: TGTGCCAGCAGCTTAGCGGCGGCGGGAGGGCCGAAAGATACGCAGTATTTT. The chain couples TRBV7-9 to TRBJ2-3; TRBD2 aligns across 9 bases. Germline-derived CDR1 and CDR2 are SEHNR and FQNEAQ (reference sequence). V lost 0 bases to trimming and J lost 5 bases; unmatched junction nucleotides: 9. This CDR3 has 17 amino acids.

The V gene is TRBV7-9, the J gene TRBJ2-7, with a tentative D call TRBD1 (5 bases). Germline V gene data show CDR1 as SEHNR and CDR2 as FQNEAQ (reference sequence). The CDR3 loop spans 14 amino acids. The ends were cut back, 5 bases at V and 5 bases at J, with 16 bases in the middle. The CDR3 here is CASSPRTGLNEQYF. The CDR3 region has the DNA TGTGCCAGCAGCCCAAGAACAGGTTTGAACGAGCAGTACTTC.

The chain uses TRBV5-4 and TRBJ2-7; 7 nucleotides align to TRBD2. The CDR3 runs to 14 residues. The junction had 8 bases not matched to a gene; V was cut back by 1 base and J by 7 bases. Germline CDR1 reads SGHNT; CDR2 reads YYREEE (reference sequence). This CDR3 is CASSLRLAALEQYF. CDR3 DNA sequence: TGTGCCAGCAGCTTGAGGCTAGCGGCCCTGGAGCAGTACTTC.

In its sample, this clone was seen once. The CDR3 nucleotides read TGTGCCTGGAGTACTATAGCGGGTTACGAGCAGTACTTC. It translates to CAWSTIAGYEQYF. The chain couples TRBV30 to TRBJ2-7; 7 positions match TRBD2. CDR3 size: 13 residues. Germline-derived CDR1 and CDR2 are GTSNPN and SVGIG (reference sequence). V trimming: 2 bases; J trimming: 4 bases; junction bases outside the gene matches: 5.

The chain joins TRBV5-6 to TRBJ2-7, with D possibly matching TRBD2 (5 bases). Germline V gene lookup returns CDR1 SGHDT and CDR2 YYEEEE. V was cut by 1 base and J by 7 bases, with 15 bases left in between. This CDR3 contains 14 residues. The CDR3 DNA follows: TGTGCCAGCAGCTTGAAGCGGCTTTTTCCTGAGCAGTACTTC. This gives the protein CASSLKRLFPEQYF.

The chain employs TRBV2 and TRBJ2-5; 7 bases are shared with TRBD1. CDR1 SNHLY and CDR2 FYNNEI come from the germline V gene. The V and J ends lost 6 bases and 5 bases, in that order; junction bases with no gene match: 12. The CDR3 extends over 15 amino acids. CDR3 sequence (DNA): TGTGCCAGCAGAAATGACAGGGCTGTACTGGAGACCCAGTACTTC. This translates into CASRNDRAVLETQYF.

V gene TRBV13 combines with J gene TRBJ2-7, with D possibly matching TRBD1 (6 bases). The CDR3 sequence is 14 residues long. CDR1 and CDR2 (germline): PRHDT, FYEKMQ (reference sequence). Trimming removed 5 bases at V and 3 bases at J, with 14 bases between. The CDR3 nucleotides are TGTGCCAGCAGCCACGGACAGTTCCGCTACGAGCAGTACTTC. Its protein product is CASSHGQFRYEQYF.